A single sample is the source of the 24 T cell receptor beta chains below, sequenced in a study of cytomegalovirus exposure and HLA in healthy donors. Sequencing was performed with immunoSEQ multiplex PCR; in TCRdb, only in-frame clones are kept and a portion is missing. In the table there are roughly 140,000 clones, 70% to 90% of which are singletons. The sequencing input was PBMCs. The source of these receptors is a woman under 30 in good health and CMV-seropositive.

This chain links TRBV7-9 with TRBJ1-4; tentatively, D is TRBD1 (5 bases). Germline CDR1 reads SEHNR; CDR2 reads FQNEAQ (reference sequence). The length of the CDR3 is 15 residues. V shed 5 bases and J shed 8 bases, with 18 bases lying between them. The CDR3 spells CASSVGRRGEEKLFF. The CDR3 nucleotides read TGTGCCAGCAGCGTTGGTAGGAGGGGAGAGGAAAAACTGTTTTTT.

The chain carries TRBV28 and TRBJ1-5; 8 positions match TRBD1. Germline V gene sequence: CDR1 MDHEN, CDR2 SYDVKM. V dropped 9 bases and J dropped 3; count of bases not matched to a gene: 4. The CDR3 runs 13 residues. CDR3 in DNA: TGTGCCAGTGACAGGGGCCTCAATCAGCCCCAGCATTTT. Translation gives CASDRGLNQPQHF.

The chain uses TRBV9 and TRBJ2-7; TRBD2 agrees at 11 bases. The germline CDR1 and CDR2 sequences are SGDLS and YYNGEE. After removal of 3 bases from V and 6 bases from J, the junction contained 8 bases not matched to a gene. This CDR3 contains 15 residues. The CDR3 spells CASSGTSGSWSEQYF. The DNA of the CDR3 is TGTGCCAGCAGCGGCACTAGCGGGAGTTGGAGCGAGCAGTACTTC.

This clone was counted a single time. The chain couples TRBV7-2 to TRBJ2-7; TRBD2 agrees at 8 bases. The J segment lost 1 base and the V segment lost 1 base, leaving 6 bases of the junction unmatched. Per the germline V gene, CDR1 is SGHTA and CDR2 is FQGNSA. The length of the CDR3 is 16 residues. The CDR3 protein is CASSLVGGRQSYEQYF. CDR3 DNA sequence: TGTGCCAGCAGCTTAGTGGGCGGGAGGCAGTCCTACGAGCAGTACTTC.

V usage is TRBV10-3 and J usage is TRBJ2-5, with 8 bases matching TRBD1. The V and J ends lost 2 bases and 5 bases, in that order; junction bases with no gene match: 4. The CDR3 runs to 14 residues. CDR1 and CDR2 from the germline V gene are ENHRY and SYGVKD. CDR3 residues: CAISEQGAIETQYF. DNA of the CDR3: TGTGCCATCAGTGAGCAGGGGGCCATTGAGACCCAGTACTTC.

V and J are TRBV7-9 and TRBJ1-5; no reliable D call. The V end lost 5 bases, the J end lost 6 bases, and 11 bases lay between the germline ends. CDR1 is SEHNR and CDR2 is FQNEAQ in the germline V gene (reference sequence). This CDR3 region has 13 residues. DNA of the CDR3: TGTGCCAGCAGCGAAACCTCCGGTCAGCCCCAGCATTTT. It encodes CASSETSGQPQHF.

This chain connects TRBV27 to TRBJ2-3; 13 bases are a match to TRBD2. V was pared by 2 bases and J by 2 bases, with 7 bases of the junction left unmatched. Germline CDR1 and CDR2: MNHEY and SMNVEV (reference sequence). The CDR3 contains 18 residues. CDR3 sequence reads: CASSLGWGTSGTTDTQYF. CDR3 coding DNA: TGTGCCAGCAGTTTAGGATGGGGGACTAGCGGGACCACAGATACGCAGTATTTT.

The V call is TRBV7-9, the J call TRBJ2-1; maybe TRBD2 (6 bases). V shed 1 base and J shed 5 bases, with 9 bases lying between them. The CDR3 spans 14 residues. The germline gives CDR1 SEHNR, CDR2 FQNEAQ (reference sequence). CDR3 region: CASSLDAGNNEQFF. CDR3 sequence (DNA): TGTGCCAGCAGCTTAGACGCGGGAAACAATGAGCAGTTCTTC. The entire variable domain, with the rest obtained from reference TRBV7-9 and TRBJ2-1, is as follows: DTGVSQNPRHKITKRGQNVTFRCDPISEHNRLYWYRQTLGQGPEFLTYFQNEAQLEKSRLLSDRFSAERPKGSFSTLEIQRTEQGDSAMYLCASSLDAGNNEQFFGPGTRLTVL.

The V and J genes are TRBV5-1 and TRBJ2-6, with TRBD2 matching over 15 bases. This CDR3 is 19 amino acids long. V lost 0 bases, J lost 2 bases, and 3 bases stayed unmatched. The V gene's germline CDR1 is SGHRS and CDR2 YFSETQ. As DNA, the CDR3 is TGCGCCAGCAGCTTGGCCGGACTAGCGGGAGGGACTGGGGCCAACGTCCTGACTTTC. Its protein product is CASSLAGLAGGTGANVLTF.

The chain carries TRBV15 and TRBJ1-5, with TRBD1 matching over 10 bases. Germline V gene data show CDR1 as LNHNV and CDR2 as YYDKDF (reference sequence). This CDR3 has 19 residues. Trimming took 0 bases from V and 2 from J; bases not matched to a gene: 10. DNA of the CDR3: TGTGCCACCAGCAGAGATAAGGGACAGGGGAAGAGAGGCAATCAGCCCCAGCATTTT. Its protein is CATSRDKGQGKRGNQPQHF.

The chain combines TRBV7-9 with TRBJ2-4; TRBD1 matches at 8 bases. The CDR3 loop spans 19 amino acids. Trimming at V came to 4 bases and at J to 2 bases, leaving 16 bases not matched to a gene. Germline CDR1 reads SEHNR; CDR2 reads FQNEAQ (reference sequence). The CDR3 here is CASSSQTGDSRLSKNIQYF. In nucleotides, the CDR3 is TGTGCCAGCAGCTCCCAGACAGGGGACTCCCGTTTGTCCAAAAACATTCAGTACTTC.

The chain joins TRBV5-1 to TRBJ2-1; D is unresolved. The CDR3 sequence is 14 residues long. With 0 bases removed from V and 8 bases from J, the gap between germline ends came to 12 bases. The germline V gene encodes CDR1 SGHRS and CDR2 YFSETQ. Here the CDR3 DNA reads TGCGCCAGCAGCTTGGCCGGCACTCGGGATGAGCAGTTCTTC. Protein sequence: CASSLAGTRDEQFF.

The rearrangement uses TRBV28 and TRBJ2-7; the match to TRBD1 covers 9 bases. V was clipped by 6 bases and J by 2 bases; unmatched bases: 11. CDR3 length: 16 residues. Germline CDR1 is MDHEN and CDR2 is SYDVKM. The CDR3 region has the DNA TGTGCCAGCAGCTCAAATTATGGGACAGGGACCTACGAGCAGTACTTC. Amino acids: CASSSNYGTGTYEQYF.

This clone was recorded only once. The chain carries TRBV18 and TRBJ1-1; D may be TRBD1 (6 bases). V was pared by 4 bases and J by 0 bases, with 15 bases between. The CDR3 length is 16 residues. In germline, CDR1 is KGHSH, CDR2 LQKENI. For the CDR3, the DNA is TGTGCCAGCTCACTGGACAGAGTCATAATGAACACTGAAGCTTTCTTT. Its protein is CASSLDRVIMNTEAFF.

With respect to this clone: The sample contains more than one DNA sequence encoding this CDR3. CDR3 sequence: CASSEAGASYNEQFF. The DNA for the CDR3 is TGTGCCAGCAGTGAAGCGGGAGCATCCTACAATGAGCAGTTCTTC. This rearrangement joins TRBV6-1 to TRBJ2-1, with TRBD2 as a possible D gene (5 bases). V was pared by 0 bases and J by 1 base, with 7 bases between. This CDR3 is built from 15 residues. Looked up from germline, CDR1 is MNHNS and CDR2 is SASEGT.

V gene TRBV30 combines with J gene TRBJ1-4, with TRBD1 identical over 8 bases. This CDR3 region has 15 residues. Germline V lookup: CDR1 GTSNPN, CDR2 SVGIG (reference sequence). Trimming removed 3 bases from V and 8 bases from J; junction bases left unmatched: 11. The CDR3 is CAWSLPDRVLEKLFF. In DNA form, the CDR3 reads TGTGCCTGGAGCCTTCCGGACAGGGTCTTGGAAAAACTGTTTTTT.

This chain connects TRBV28 to TRBJ1-5, with D maybe TRBD1 (6 bases). CDR1 MDHEN and CDR2 SYDVKM come from the germline V gene. This CDR3 has 15 residues. V was clipped by 8 bases and J by 4 bases, with 18 bases between them. The DNA of the CDR3 is TGTGCCAGCCTTACGAAACAGGGACGAAATCAGCCCCAGCATTTT. This sequence encodes CASLTKQGRNQPQHF.

J is TRBJ2-3 and V is TRBV5-6; a weak D match, TRBD2 (5 bases). V lost 4 bases and J lost 3, with 18 bases in between. Germline CDR1 and CDR2: SGHDT and YYEEEE. The CDR3 loop spans 16 amino acids. CDR3 nucleotide sequence: TGTGCCAGCAGCCGTCTAGGGCTAGCAAGGACAGATACGCAGTATTTT. Translating it yields CASSRLGLARTDTQYF.

The chain uses TRBV5-6 and TRBJ2-2; the D gene is possibly TRBD2 (6 bases). Trimming left V 4 bases short and J 3 bases short, with 16 bases between. This CDR3 has 16 amino acids. Germline V gives CDR1 SGHDT, CDR2 YYEEEE. The CDR3 nucleotides read TGTGCCAGCAGCCCCCCACCGAGGGAGGACACCGGGGAGCTGTTTTTT. Translation: CASSPPPREDTGELFF. The full variable domain, with the rest looked up from reference TRBV5-6 and TRBJ2-2, is DAGVTQSPTHLIKTRGQQVTLRCSPKSGHDTVSWYQQALGQGPQFIFQYYEEEERQRGNFPDRFSGHQFPNYSSELNVNALLLGDSALYLCASSPPPREDTGELFFGEGSRLTVL.

The V gene is TRBV11-3, the J gene TRBJ1-4, with D possibly being TRBD1 (5 bases). This CDR3 comprises 14 residues. Germline assignment: CDR1 SGHNT and CDR2 YENEEA. The V end was cut by 1 base, the J end by 7 bases, with 10 bases between. The chain's CDR3 is CASSLGGVREKLFF. The DNA of the CDR3 is TGTGCCAGCAGCTTAGGGGGGGTTCGTGAAAAACTGTTTTTT.

This clone has just one count. V usage is TRBV7-2 and J usage is TRBJ2-7; TRBD2 is a possible D gene (5 bases). The CDR3 loop spans 15 amino acids. The germline V gene has CDR1 SGHTA and CDR2 FQGNSA. V was trimmed by 1 base and J by 4 bases, leaving 14 bases between them. CDR3 sequence: CASSLGISGDYEQYF. The CDR3 coding sequence is TGTGCCAGCAGCTTAGGTATCAGCGGAGATTACGAGCAGTACTTC.

CDR3: CASSLMAGGLYNEQFF. The CDR3 DNA reads TGTGCCAGCAGTTTAATGGCGGGAGGTTTGTACAATGAGCAGTTCTTC. The rearrangement joins TRBV27 to TRBJ2-1; 8 bases are a match to TRBD2. This CDR3 spans 16 amino acids. J lost 4 bases, V lost 2 bases, and 7 bases had no gene match. The germline V gene has CDR1 MNHEY and CDR2 SMNVEV (reference sequence).

This chain links TRBV4-2 with TRBJ2-7; maybe TRBD1 (5 bases). This CDR3 contains 15 residues. The V gene lost 0 bases and the J gene lost 4 bases, with 13 bases spanning the gap. The V gene's germline CDR1 is LGHNA and CDR2 YNFKEQ. The CDR3 DNA reads as TGTGCCAGCAGCCAAGATCTCCAGGGATGGTACGAGCAGTACTTC. It encodes CASSQDLQGWYEQYF.

This clone appeared once. The chain carries TRBV10-3 and TRBJ1-2, with TRBD1 matching over 8 bases. The length of the CDR3 is 16 residues. Germline V lookup: CDR1 ENHRY, CDR2 SYGVKD. Losses at the gene ends were 0 bases for V and 7 bases for J; bases not matched to a gene: 10. The CDR3 coding sequence is TGTGCCATCAGTGAGTCGCGTGGGACAGGCTCGAGTGGCTACACCTTC. Translation: CAISESRGTGSSGYTF.